One sample yielded the 27 T cell receptor beta chains listed below, sequenced in a study of T cells in Graves' hyperthyroidism and ophthalmopathy. Amplified TCR beta CDR3 regions came from RNA transcripts. The HTBI set primed first-round TCR CDR3 RT-PCR. TCRdb re-called the multiplex PCR reads through MiXCR, storing one row per CDR3 protein. The table has roughly 800,000 distinct CDR3 sequences, 35% to 40% seen once. The sequenced sample consisted of blood. The receptor set was obtained from a man aged 18 to 30 with Graves' hyperthyroidism.

The chain couples TRBV6-1 to TRBJ2-7; a possible D gene is TRBD2 (6 bases). The germline V gene has CDR1 MNHNS and CDR2 SASEGT. The ends were cut back, 8 bases at V and 6 bases at J, with 17 bases in the middle. This CDR3 comprises 13 residues. The CDR3 DNA follows: TGTGCCAGCTGTAGCGGAGGGCTAGCCGAGCAGTACTTC. Amino acids: CASCSGGLAEQYF.

In this sample, this clonotype turned up many times. The chain employs TRBV19 and TRBJ2-6; D remains unclear. V lost 5 bases and J lost 0, with 8 bases in between. Germline V gene lookup returns CDR1 LNHDA and CDR2 SQIVND (reference sequence). CDR3 length: 15 residues. The CDR3: CASSPQDSGANVLTF. CDR3 nucleotide sequence: TGTGCCAGTAGTCCCCAGGACTCTGGGGCCAACGTCCTGACTTTC.

The sample holds many counts of this clonotype. This chain joins TRBV29-1 and TRBJ1-1; TRBD1 is a possible D gene (6 bases). Germline V gene sequence: CDR1 SQVTM, CDR2 ANQGSEA. The CDR3 is 14 residues long. Deletions cut 4 bases from V and 1 base from J, with 13 bases between. The CDR3 DNA reads as TGCAGCGTTGGGGTGGGGGCAAAGAACACTGAAGCTTTCTTT. Amino acids: CSVGVGAKNTEAFF.

This clonotype was observed a few times. The rearrangement links TRBV10-3 to TRBJ2-2, with 10 nucleotides matching TRBD1. The CDR3 covers 15 residues. The germline V gene has CDR1 ENHRY and CDR2 SYGVKD. The trim removed 6 bases at V and 6 bases at J, leaving 7 bases unmatched. The CDR3 bases are TGTGCCATCAGCGCACCGGGACAGGGGTCCGGGGAGCTGTTTTTT. Encoded protein: CAISAPGQGSGELFF.

The gene calls are TRBV4-1 and TRBJ2-7; D is possibly TRBD2 (6 bases). The CDR3 covers 14 residues. V was pared by 11 bases and J by 6 bases, with 23 bases between. In germline, CDR1 is MGHRA, CDR2 YSYEKL. The CDR3 region has the DNA TGCGCCGCGGGGTGGCTAGCGAGGTTGGGCGAGCAGTACTTC. It codes for CAAGWLARLGEQYF.

A word on this clonotype: Compared with germline, one end of the junction differs, possibly owing to a read error. The rearrangement links TRBV10-3 to TRBJ1-5; perhaps TRBD1 as D (6 bases). This CDR3 comprises 16 residues. Germline values: CDR1 ENHRY, CDR2 SYGVKD. The CDR3 DNA is TGTGCCAGCAGTTCGGAGGGCAGGGGCACGGGTCAGCCCCAGCATTTT. It is translated as CASSSEGRGTGQPQHF.

This clonotype was recorded a few times. This chain joins TRBV14 and TRBJ2-7, with 8 bases identical to TRBD1. Germline CDR1 is SGHDN and CDR2 is FVKESK. This CDR3 is built from 17 residues. With 4 bases clipped from V and 3 bases from J, the junction kept 14 bases outside the gene matches. The CDR3 is CASSRLPWTGSFYEQYF. The CDR3 DNA sequence: TGTGCCAGCAGCCGATTACCTTGGACAGGGAGTTTCTACGAGCAGTACTTC.

This clonotype was seen many times. The junction departs from the called germline gene at one end, perhaps through a read error. In nucleotides, the CDR3 is TGTGCCAGCAGCTCGGGACAGGGGGCTTCCGAGCAGTACTTC. Translated, it gives CASSSGQGASEQYF. The V and J genes are TRBV5-1 and TRBJ2-7; 12 bases match TRBD1. The CDR3 totals 14 residues. The V gene's germline CDR1 is SGHRS and CDR2 YFSETQ.

The genes are TRBV9 and TRBJ2-2; D unresolved. Germline CDR1 is SGDLS and CDR2 is YYNGEE. Trimming stripped 4 bases from V and 3 bases from J, with 19 bases between. The CDR3 consists of 17 residues. CDR3 sequence reads: CASSSQAQIWDTGELFF. CDR3 sequence (DNA): TGTGCCAGCAGCTCCCAAGCGCAGATCTGGGACACCGGGGAGCTGTTTTTT.

The DNA for the CDR3 is TGTGCCAGCAGCCAAGATACAGGGGGGCCCGTCGAGCAGTACTTC. Its protein is CASSQDTGGPVEQYF. The genes are TRBV7-2 and TRBJ2-7; 8 nucleotides agree with TRBD1. This CDR3 contains 15 residues. Germline CDR1 and CDR2: SGHTA and FQGNSA. V lost 5 bases and J lost 6; bases outside the gene matches: 12.

This chain joins TRBV9 and TRBJ2-5, with TRBD1 as a possible D gene (7 bases). The ends were cut back, 3 bases at V and 0 bases at J, with 18 bases in the middle. Germline V gene lookup returns CDR1 SGDLS and CDR2 YYNGEE. The CDR3 is made up of 17 amino acids. Here the CDR3 reads CASSAGGNPRHQETQYF. In DNA form, the CDR3 reads TGTGCCAGCAGCGCAGGGGGGAATCCTCGGCACCAAGAGACCCAGTACTTC.

This sequence joins TRBV14 and TRBJ1-1; maybe TRBD1 (6 bases). This CDR3 spans 14 amino acids. Per the germline V gene, CDR1 is SGHDN and CDR2 is FVKESK. Trimming removed 1 base at V and 4 bases at J, with 10 bases between. DNA for the CDR3: TGTGCCAGCAGCCAAGTACAGGGCTCCACTGAAGCTTTCTTT. Amino acid sequence: CASSQVQGSTEAFF. The full variable domain, with the rest looked up from reference TRBV14 and TRBJ1-1, is EAGVTQFPSHSVIEKGQTVTLRCDPISGHDNLYWYRRVMGKEIKFLLHFVKESKQDESGMPNNRFLAERTGGTYSTLKVQPAELEDSGVYFCASSQVQGSTEAFFGQGTRLTVV.

The chain is built from TRBV6-6 and TRBJ2-2; no firm D call. The CDR3 is 15 amino acids. V was clipped by 4 bases and J by 1 base, with 10 bases between them. Germline assignment: CDR1 MNHNY and CDR2 SVGAGI (reference sequence). CDR3 in DNA: TGTGCCAGCAGTTTAACGGTCGGGAACACCGGGGAGCTGTTTTTT. Translating gives CASSLTVGNTGELFF.

The chain couples TRBV20-1 to TRBJ1-5; the D gene is possibly TRBD1 (5 bases). Trimming left V 6 bases short and J 0 bases short, with 15 bases between. The CDR3 runs 15 residues. Germline V gives CDR1 DFQATT, CDR2 SNEGSKA (reference sequence). The CDR3 reads CSAPDREISNQPQHF. As DNA, the CDR3 is TGCAGTGCCCCAGACAGAGAGATTAGCAATCAGCCCCAGCATTTT.

The chain has TRBV10-3 and TRBJ2-3, with D perhaps given as TRBD1 or TRBD2 (5 bases each). Germline V gives CDR1 ENHRY, CDR2 SYGVKD. The ends were cut back, 10 bases at V and 0 bases at J, with 14 bases in the middle. There are 14 residues in the CDR3. CDR3: CATAGAGSTDTQYF. The CDR3 region has the DNA TGTGCCACCGCCGGGGCAGGAAGCACAGATACGCAGTATTTT.

This clonotype was detected ten times or more. This chain joins TRBV2 and TRBJ2-7, with 7 positions matching TRBD2. The V gene's germline CDR1 is SNHLY and CDR2 FYNNEI. V lost 0 bases, J lost 3 bases, and 2 bases stayed unmatched. The CDR3 runs to 14 residues. The CDR3 sequence is CASSEAGRGYEQYF. CDR3 DNA sequence: TGTGCCAGCAGTGAAGCGGGGAGGGGCTACGAGCAGTACTTC.

The table lists this clonotype with many counts. J is TRBJ1-5 and V is TRBV19, with D maybe TRBD1 (6 bases). CDR1 and CDR2 (germline): LNHDA, SQIVND (reference sequence). The germline V and J ends were trimmed by 4 bases and 7 bases, with 11 bases remaining between them. CDR3 length: 13 amino acids. The CDR3 loop reads CASSKDSKQPQHF. Written as DNA, the CDR3 is TGTGCCAGTAGTAAGGACAGTAAACAGCCCCAGCATTTT.

The chain carries TRBV7-9 and TRBJ1-6; D not certain. The CDR3 is made up of 16 amino acids. Trimming removed 2 bases from V and 7 bases from J, with 15 bases in between. Germline V gene data show CDR1 as SEHNR and CDR2 as FQNEAQ (reference sequence). CDR3 amino acids: CASSLLDPGTNSPLHF. CDR3 in DNA: TGTGCCAGCAGCTTATTGGATCCGGGTACGAATTCACCCCTCCACTTT.

This clonotype was picked up one time. This chain connects TRBV25-1 to TRBJ1-3; D uncertain. V gave up 3 bases and J gave up 0 bases, with 9 bases separating them. Germline V gene sequence: CDR1 MGHDK, CDR2 SYGVNS. There are 15 residues in the CDR3. DNA of the CDR3: TGTGCCAGCAGTGAGGTCGGTCACTCTGGAAACACCATATATTTT. Translation gives CASSEVGHSGNTIYF. Combining the CDR3 with reference TRBV25-1 and TRBJ1-3 gives the whole variable domain EADIYQTPRYLVIGTGKKITLECSQTMGHDKMYWYQQDPGMELHLIHYSYGVNSTEKGDLSSESTVSRIRTEHFPLTLESARPSHTSQYLCASSEVGHSGNTIYFGEGSWLTVV.

The chain combines TRBV7-6 with TRBJ2-7; tentative D call: TRBD1 (7 bases). The CDR3 loop spans 15 amino acids. V was trimmed by 5 bases and J by 5 bases, leaving 19 bases between them. Germline V CDR1 and CDR2: SGHVS, FNYEAQ. CDR3 region: CASSKGGDRNHEQYF. The CDR3 region has the DNA TGTGCCAGCAGCAAAGGCGGGGACAGAAACCACGAGCAGTACTTC.

The chain links TRBV12-3 or TRBV12-4 to TRBJ2-7, with 9 bases matching TRBD2. This CDR3 comprises 13 residues. V trimming: 7 bases; J trimming: 2 bases; junction bases outside the gene matches: 3. CDR3: CASMAGGPYEQYF. CDR3 bases: TGTGCCAGCATGGCGGGAGGGCCCTACGAGCAGTACTTC.

This clonotype appeared a few times. The chain is built from TRBV24-1 and TRBJ1-2, with unresolved D. Deletions cut 8 bases from V and 6 bases from J, with 9 bases between. This CDR3 is 11 amino acids long. Looked up from germline, CDR1 is KGHDR and CDR2 is SFDVKD. Here the CDR3 DNA reads TGTGCCACCAAGCGGGGAGATGGCTACACCTTC. Translating it yields CATKRGDGYTF.

The chain links TRBV6-5 to TRBJ1-2; TRBD1 agrees at 7 bases. Germline V gene sequence: CDR1 MNHEY, CDR2 SVGAGI. This CDR3 contains 14 residues. The V segment lost 4 bases and the J segment 4 bases; nucleotides outside the gene matches: 6. Here the CDR3 reads CASSFQGQTYGYTF. CDR3 nucleotides: TGTGCCAGCAGTTTCCAGGGACAGACCTATGGCTACACCTTC.

The table lists this clonotype with a count of one. CDR3 in amino acids: CSAGGGGGTEAFF. As DNA, the CDR3 is TGCAGCGCTGGCGGGGGGGGAGGTACTGAAGCTTTCTTT. The chain combines TRBV29-1 with TRBJ1-1; D is possibly TRBD1 (5 bases). V dropped 7 bases and J dropped 5 bases, with 17 bases sitting between them. Germline CDR1 reads SQVTM; CDR2 reads ANQGSEA. The CDR3 has 13 residues.

This clonotype was seen many times. This rearrangement joins TRBV29-1 to TRBJ2-7, with D perhaps assigned TRBD1 or TRBD2 (7 bases each). This CDR3 spans 14 amino acids. V was trimmed by 6 bases and J by 4 bases, leaving 19 bases between them. The germline gives CDR1 SQVTM, CDR2 ANQGSEA. This chain's CDR3 is CSVGGTANLYEQYF. The CDR3 nucleotides read TGCAGCGTGGGGGGGACAGCGAACTTATACGAGCAGTACTTC.

Concerning this clonotype itself: The junction and the germline gene differ at one end; a read error may be behind it. The chain is built from TRBV7-9 and TRBJ2-7, with D unresolved. CDR3 length: 15 amino acids. CDR1 is SEHNR and CDR2 is FQNEAQ in the germline V gene (reference sequence). CDR3 coding DNA: TGTGCCGGCAGCGAAAATACCGGGCTTACCTACGAGCAGTACTTC. This sequence encodes CAGSENTGLTYEQYF.

The chain joins TRBV11-2 to TRBJ1-1; 8 nucleotides line up with TRBD1. V lost 4 bases and J lost 3; bases outside the gene matches: 4. The CDR3 covers 14 residues. Germline V lookup: CDR1 SGHAT, CDR2 FQNNGV. This CDR3 reads CASSSTGDYTEAFF. CDR3 DNA: TGTGCCAGCAGCTCGACAGGGGACTACACTGAAGCTTTCTTT.